Listed below are T cell receptor beta chains from one sample, sequenced in a study of T cells in Graves' hyperthyroidism and ophthalmopathy. TCRdb redid the calling of the multiplex PCR reads with MiXCR, one entry per CDR3 protein. The sample gives roughly 560,000 distinct CDR3 sequences, 14% to 15% of which show up once; around 4.1% is in the top ten. Sequencing used blood. The receptors were gathered from a woman aged 35 to 49 with Graves' ophthalmopathy. The CDR3 runs from the conserved cysteine through the conserved F or W. Fields, in order: J gene, D gene, clone size, V gene, CDR3 protein, CDR3 DNA. D genes are given only for firm matches. The size field is filled for only some rows; it gives once, few, many or a size class.

j_gene: TRBJ1-1
d_gene: NA
abundance: many
v_gene: TRBV7-8
CDR3aa: CASSLRTRNTEAFF
CDR3nt: TGTGCCAGCAGCCTCCGCACCAGGAACACTGAAGCTTTCTTT

j_gene: TRBJ1-2
d_gene: TRBD1
abundance: many
v_gene: TRBV19
CDR3aa: CASSINRGHGYTF
CDR3nt: TGTGCCAGTAGTATAAACAGGGGACATGGCTACACCTTC

j_gene: TRBJ2-7
d_gene: TRBD1
abundance: many
v_gene: TRBV12-3/TRBV12-4
CDR3aa: CASSFGTERLEQYF
CDR3nt: TGTGCCAGCAGTTTTGGGACAGAGAGGTTAGAGCAGTACTTC

j_gene: TRBJ1-1
d_gene: NA
abundance: NA
v_gene: TRBV20-1
CDR3aa: CSASPRRNTEAFF
CDR3nt: TGCAGTGCTAGTCCTAGACGCAACACTGAAGCTTTCTTT

j_gene: TRBJ1-2
d_gene: NA
abundance: many
v_gene: TRBV12-3/TRBV12-4
CDR3aa: CASSLNRNNYGYTF
CDR3nt: TGTGCCAGCAGTTTAAATAGGAACAACTATGGCTACACCTTC

j_gene: TRBJ1-1
d_gene: NA
abundance: many
v_gene: TRBV20-1
CDR3aa: CSARDIPAEAFF
CDR3nt: TGCAGTGCTAGAGATATCCCGGCTGAAGCTTTCTTT

j_gene: TRBJ1-1
d_gene: NA
abundance: many
v_gene: TRBV28
CDR3aa: CASSFPRVREAFF
CDR3nt: TGTGCCAGCAGTTTTCCCAGAGTCCGTGAAGCTTTCTTT

j_gene: TRBJ2-5
d_gene: NA
abundance: NA
v_gene: TRBV11-2
CDR3aa: CASSLLGQRRRETQYF
CDR3nt: TGTGCCAGCAGCCTACTCGGACAGCGACGGAGAGAGACCCAGTACTTC

j_gene: TRBJ2-7
d_gene: NA
abundance: NA
v_gene: TRBV5-6
CDR3aa: CASSLDRQEYEQYF
CDR3nt: TGTGCCAGCAGCTTGGATCGGCAGGAATACGAGCAGTACTTC

j_gene: TRBJ2-7
d_gene: NA
abundance: many
v_gene: TRBV7-2
CDR3aa: CASSLSGYSYEQYF
CDR3nt: TGTGCCAGCAGCTTAAGCGGGTACAGCTACGAGCAGTACTTC

j_gene: TRBJ2-5
d_gene: NA
abundance: many
v_gene: TRBV29-1
CDR3aa: CSVQRGGEETQYF
CDR3nt: TGCAGCGTCCAAAGAGGGGGGGAGGAGACCCAGTACTTC

j_gene: TRBJ1-1
d_gene: NA
abundance: many
v_gene: TRBV12-3/TRBV12-4
CDR3aa: CASSLPGRETEAFF
CDR3nt: TGTGCCAGCAGTTTGCCGGGAAGGGAAACTGAAGCTTTCTTT

j_gene: TRBJ2-5
d_gene: TRBD2
abundance: NA
v_gene: TRBV12-3/TRBV12-4
CDR3aa: CASSLGLAGGSGETQYF
CDR3nt: TGTGCCAGCAGTTTGGGACTAGCGGGAGGGTCGGGCGAGACCCAGTACTTC

j_gene: TRBJ2-4
d_gene: NA
abundance: few
v_gene: TRBV18
CDR3aa: CASSLGTQNIQYF
CDR3nt: TGTGCCAGCTCACTAGGGACCCAAAACATTCAGTACTTC

j_gene: TRBJ1-5
d_gene: NA
abundance: many
v_gene: TRBV12-3/TRBV12-4
CDR3aa: CASSFSGDGNQPQHF
CDR3nt: TGTGCCAGCAGTTTCTCAGGGGATGGCAATCAGCCCCAGCATTTT

j_gene: TRBJ2-7
d_gene: TRBD2
abundance: many
v_gene: TRBV4-1
CDR3aa: CASSLAPSGRDYYEQYF
CDR3nt: TGCGCCAGCAGCCTCGCCCCTAGCGGGAGGGATTACTACGAGCAGTACTTC

j_gene: TRBJ2-5
d_gene: TRBD1
abundance: few
v_gene: TRBV29-1
CDR3aa: CSARTGAWETQYF
CDR3nt: TGCAGCGCCAGGACAGGGGCATGGGAGACCCAGTACTTC

j_gene: TRBJ1-2
d_gene: TRBD1
abundance: many
v_gene: TRBV7-2
CDR3aa: CASSSWTGLNGYTF
CDR3nt: TGTGCCAGCAGCTCATGGACAGGGTTAAACGGCTACACCTTC

j_gene: TRBJ2-7
d_gene: TRBD2
abundance: many
v_gene: TRBV29-1
CDR3aa: CSVGGLAGAYEQYF
CDR3nt: TGCAGCGTCGGGGGACTAGCGGGCGCTTACGAGCAGTACTTC

j_gene: TRBJ1-1
d_gene: NA
abundance: many
v_gene: TRBV15
CDR3aa: CATSPFRAVVDTEAFF
CDR3nt: TGTGCCACCAGCCCCTTCAGGGCGGTTGTGGACACTGAAGCTTTCTTT

j_gene: TRBJ2-5
d_gene: NA
abundance: many
v_gene: TRBV6-2/TRBV6-3
CDR3aa: CASSYGMAGETQYF
CDR3nt: TGTGCCAGCAGTTACGGCATGGCGGGAGAGACCCAGTACTTC

j_gene: TRBJ2-5
d_gene: TRBD2
abundance: many
v_gene: TRBV7-2
CDR3aa: CASSPIAGFWETQYF
CDR3nt: TGTGCCAGCAGCCCCATAGCGGGGTTCTGGGAGACCCAGTACTTC

j_gene: TRBJ1-5
d_gene: TRBD1
abundance: many
v_gene: TRBV6-5
CDR3aa: CAPIRPGKDRAYQPQHF
CDR3nt: TGTGCCCCCATCAGGCCTGGAAAGGACAGGGCTTATCAGCCCCAGCATTTT

j_gene: TRBJ1-5
d_gene: NA
abundance: many
v_gene: TRBV28
CDR3aa: CASRPQGRNQPQHF
CDR3nt: TGTGCCAGCAGGCCACAGGGAAGAAATCAGCCCCAGCATTTT

j_gene: TRBJ2-3
d_gene: TRBD2
abundance: NA
v_gene: TRBV20-1
CDR3aa: CSAEGGSADTQYF
CDR3nt: TGCAGTGCTGAGGGCGGGAGCGCAGATACGCAGTATTTT

j_gene: TRBJ2-5
d_gene: NA
abundance: NA
v_gene: TRBV18
CDR3aa: CASSPRTWGAQETQYF
CDR3nt: TGTGCCAGCTCACCACGGACCTGGGGTGCCCAAGAGACCCAGTACTTC

j_gene: TRBJ1-1
d_gene: NA
abundance: many
v_gene: TRBV12-3/TRBV12-4
CDR3aa: CASSFGDTEAFF
CDR3nt: TGTGCCAGCAGTTTCGGGGACACTGAAGCTTTCTTT

j_gene: TRBJ2-6
d_gene: NA
abundance: many
v_gene: TRBV6-2/TRBV6-3
CDR3aa: CASTLLGFTGANVLTF
CDR3nt: TGTGCCAGCACCCTACTCGGGTTCACTGGGGCCAACGTCCTGACTTTC

j_gene: TRBJ2-1
d_gene: TRBD2
abundance: few
v_gene: TRBV6-2/TRBV6-3
CDR3aa: CATKEINSGRANEQFF
CDR3nt: TGTGCCACCAAGGAAATAAATAGCGGGAGGGCGAATGAGCAGTTCTTC

j_gene: TRBJ1-5
d_gene: NA
abundance: many
v_gene: TRBV7-9
CDR3aa: CASSLDRLPQHF
CDR3nt: TGTGCCAGCAGCCTCGACCGCTTACCCCAGCATTTT

j_gene: TRBJ2-2
d_gene: NA
abundance: many
v_gene: TRBV6-5
CDR3aa: CASSNGLRELFF
CDR3nt: TGTGCCAGCAGTAACGGCCTCCGGGAGCTGTTTTTT

j_gene: TRBJ1-1
d_gene: NA
abundance: many
v_gene: TRBV28
CDR3aa: CASSFRRTGRLNFF
CDR3nt: TGTGCCAGCAGTTTCCGTCGGACCGGAAGACTCAACTTCTTT

j_gene: TRBJ1-2
d_gene: NA
abundance: many
v_gene: TRBV27
CDR3aa: CASSLSWGVGGYTF
CDR3nt: TGTGCCAGCAGTTTATCGTGGGGGGTGGGCGGCTACACCTTC

j_gene: TRBJ2-2
d_gene: NA
abundance: many
v_gene: TRBV28
CDR3aa: CASNLYTGELFF
CDR3nt: TGTGCCAGCAATCTCTACACCGGGGAGCTGTTTTTT

j_gene: TRBJ1-6
d_gene: NA
abundance: NA
v_gene: TRBV7-9
CDR3aa: CASSLTFPANSPLHF
CDR3nt: TGTGCCAGCAGCCTAACGTTCCCCGCAAATTCACCCCTCCACTTT

j_gene: TRBJ2-5
d_gene: TRBD1
abundance: few
v_gene: TRBV24-1
CDR3aa: CATSATGRGGEETQYF
CDR3nt: TGTGCCACCAGTGCAACGGGGAGAGGGGGCGAGGAGACCCAGTACTTC

j_gene: TRBJ2-7
d_gene: NA
abundance: NA
v_gene: TRBV28
CDR3aa: CATGDGTYEQYF
CDR3nt: TGTGCCACCGGGGACGGAACCTACGAGCAGTACTTC

j_gene: TRBJ2-3
d_gene: NA
abundance: few
v_gene: TRBV18
CDR3aa: CASSPPSGPGDTQYF
CDR3nt: TGTGCCAGCTCACCCCCGTCGGGACCGGGGGATACGCAGTATTTT

j_gene: TRBJ2-1
d_gene: TRBD1
abundance: many
v_gene: TRBV5-1
CDR3aa: CASSSRTGNRNEQFF
CDR3nt: TGCGCCAGCAGCTCGAGGACAGGGAATCGGAATGAGCAGTTCTTC

j_gene: TRBJ2-7
d_gene: NA
abundance: many
v_gene: TRBV7-3
CDR3aa: CASSSGATYEQYF
CDR3nt: TGTGCCAGCAGCTCCGGGGCTACATACGAGCAGTACTTC

j_gene: TRBJ1-2
d_gene: NA
abundance: many
v_gene: TRBV5-1
CDR3aa: CASSFKSRVRDSDYGYTF
CDR3nt: TGCGCCAGCAGCTTCAAATCCAGGGTTAGAGATTCAGACTATGGCTACACCTTC

j_gene: TRBJ1-2
d_gene: NA
abundance: NA
v_gene: TRBV11-2
CDR3aa: CASSLVSGAQSYGYTF
CDR3nt: TGTGCCAGCAGCTTAGTTTCAGGCGCCCAATCCTATGGCTACACCTTC

j_gene: TRBJ2-7
d_gene: TRBD1
abundance: many
v_gene: TRBV19
CDR3aa: CASSMGDRSYYEQYF
CDR3nt: TGTGCCAGTAGTATGGGGGACAGATCGTACTACGAGCAGTACTTC

j_gene: TRBJ2-7
d_gene: NA
abundance: NA
v_gene: TRBV7-2
CDR3aa: CASSPASEYEQYF
CDR3nt: TGTGCCAGCAGCCCCGCTAGCGAATACGAGCAGTACTTC

j_gene: TRBJ2-5
d_gene: NA
abundance: many
v_gene: TRBV7-2
CDR3aa: CASSWTNQETQYF
CDR3nt: TGTGCCAGCAGCTGGACTAACCAAGAGACCCAGTACTTC

j_gene: TRBJ2-5
d_gene: NA
abundance: many
v_gene: TRBV28
CDR3aa: CAGLDFQETQYF
CDR3nt: TGTGCCGGGTTGGACTTCCAAGAGACCCAGTACTTC

j_gene: TRBJ1-5
d_gene: NA
abundance: many
v_gene: TRBV11-3
CDR3aa: CAPLKVGRGNQPQHF
CDR3nt: TGTGCCCCCCTGAAGGTGGGGAGGGGCAATCAGCCCCAGCATTTT

j_gene: TRBJ2-7
d_gene: NA
abundance: many
v_gene: TRBV12-3/TRBV12-4
CDR3aa: CASSSTSMKQYF
CDR3nt: TGTGCCAGCAGCTCCACCTCGATGAAACAGTACTTC

j_gene: TRBJ2-7
d_gene: NA
abundance: NA
v_gene: TRBV3-1
CDR3aa: CASSQEPSRYEQYF
CDR3nt: TGTGCCAGCAGCCAAGAACCTAGTCGCTACGAGCAGTACTTC

j_gene: TRBJ2-7
d_gene: TRBD2
abundance: many
v_gene: TRBV19
CDR3aa: CASGPGTSSYEQYF
CDR3nt: TGTGCCAGTGGCCCCGGGACTAGCAGCTACGAGCAGTACTTC